This is a list of T cell receptor beta chains from one sample in a study of tumor T cells in aggressive B-cell lymphoma. The assay was immunoSEQ multiplex PCR, and TCRdb's table has in-frame clones only and misses some. The sample includes some 3,100 clones, around 82% of them seen just once. Sample: tumor tissue. All receptors derive from an adult with diffuse large B cell lymphoma. Each CDR3 is given with its conserved first and last residue. A D gene is named only where the DNA matches it firmly. Size tells how often a clone was seen (once, few, many) or the class of an expanded clone, and some rows leave it out.

once	-	TRBJ2-5	TRBV5-4	CASSGGTYPGETQYF	TGTGCCAGCAGCGGAGGGACCTATCCGGGAGAGACCCAGTACTTC
-	TRBD1	TRBJ1-5	TRBV2	CASSWTGNSNQPQHF	TGTGCCAGCAGCTGGACAGGAAATAGCAATCAGCCCCAGCATTTT
once	-	TRBJ2-3	TRBV19	CASSIGGGGTDTQYF	TGTGCCAGTAGTATCGGAGGGGGGGGCACAGATACGCAGTATTTT
-	TRBD1	TRBJ1-2	TRBV10-3	CAIRAGTGGYGYTF	TGTGCCATCAGGGCCGGGACAGGGGGCTATGGCTACACCTTC
-	TRBD1	TRBJ2-1	TRBV7-9	CASIGTGDNEQFF	TGTGCCAGCATAGGGACAGGAGACAATGAGCAGTTCTTC
-	TRBD1	TRBJ2-5	TRBV6-5	CASRPEGQFPETQYF	TGTGCCAGCAGACCCGAGGGACAGTTCCCAGAGACCCAGTACTTC
once	-	TRBJ2-4	TRBV6-5	CASRQENIQYF	TGTGCCAGCCGACAGGAAAACATTCAGTACTTC
-	TRBD2	TRBJ2-1	TRBV5-4	CASSLPAGTYNEQFF	TGTGCCAGCAGCTTGCCAGCGGGGACCTACAATGAGCAGTTCTTC
-	-	TRBJ1-3	TRBV30	CAWSIGFGSGNTIYF	TGTGCCTGGAGTATCGGTTTCGGCTCTGGAAACACCATATATTTT
-	TRBD2	TRBJ2-2	TRBV5-1	CASSLVAGGGTGELFF	TGCGCCAGCAGCTTAGTAGCGGGGGGCGGCACCGGGGAGCTATTTTTT
-	-	TRBJ2-3	TRBV5-4	CASRRLGGSTDTQYF	TGTGCCAGCAGGCGCCTTGGGGGGAGCACAGATACGCAGTATTTT
-	-	TRBJ1-5	TRBV4-3	CASSQDLQGANQPQHF	TGCGCCAGCAGCCAAGACCTACAGGGCGCCAATCAGCCCCAGCATTTT
-	-	TRBJ1-1	TRBV2	CASSSRAGTEAFF	TGTGCCAGCAGTTCTCGGGCGGGCACTGAAGCTTTCTTT
-	-	TRBJ2-5	TRBV5-8	CASSRDLQYQETQYF	TGTGCCAGCAGCCGGGACTTACAGTACCAAGAGACCCAGTACTTC
-	-	TRBJ1-1	TRBV5-6	CASSPEQRNTEAFF	TGTGCCAGCAGCCCCGAGCAGCGGAACACTGAAGCTTTCTTT
once	TRBD2	TRBJ2-1	TRBV19	CASTAGRGASYNEQFF	TGTGCCAGTACCGCCGGGCGGGGGGCTTCCTACAATGAGCAGTTCTTC
-	TRBD1	TRBJ2-6	TRBV15	CATSRDRDRAGANVLTF	TGTGCCACCAGCAGAGATAGGGACAGGGCTGGGGCCAACGTCCTGACTTTC
-	-	TRBJ1-4	TRBV7-2	CASSLLKALGEKLFF	TGTGCCAGCAGCTTACTTAAGGCCTTGGGCGAAAAACTGTTTTTT
-	-	TRBJ2-7	TRBV4-1	CASSQWQGLSYGQYF	TGCGCCAGCAGCCAATGGCAGGGCCTTTCCTACGGGCAGTACTTC
few	-	TRBJ1-2	TRBV4-2	CASSQDQHGGQYGYTF	TGTGCCAGCAGCCAAGACCAACACGGGGGTCAGTATGGCTACACCTTC
-	TRBD1	TRBJ1-2	TRBV7-2	CASRSGTGLGYTF	TGTGCCAGCAGGTCCGGGACAGGACTTGGCTACACCTTC
-	-	TRBJ2-1	TRBV28	CASSPAGQIYNEQFF	TGTGCCAGCAGTCCGGCGGGACAGATATACAATGAGCAGTTCTTC
-	TRBD2	TRBJ2-5	TRBV7-8	CASSPRGGKETQYF	TGTGCCAGCAGCCCGAGGGGAGGGAAAGAGACCCAGTACTTC
-	-	TRBJ1-1	TRBV2	CASSERQGKAFF	TGTGCCAGCAGTGAAAGGCAGGGAAAAGCTTTCTTT
once	-	TRBJ2-3	TRBV5-1	CASSFGGAEDTQYF	TGCGCCAGCAGCTTTGGGGGGGCGGAGGATACGCAGTATTTT
-	TRBD1	TRBJ1-2	TRBV29-1	CSVESPPGTATNYGYTF	TGCAGCGTTGAATCTCCCCCGGGGACAGCCACTAACTATGGCTACACCTTC
-	-	TRBJ1-5	TRBV7-8	CASSLSPGVRNQPQHF	TGTGCCAGCAGCTTATCGCCGGGAGTAAGAAATCAGCCCCAGCATTTT
-	TRBD2	TRBJ2-5	TRBV5-1	CASSLEGSGGGKTQYF	TGCGCCAGCAGCTTGGAGGGTAGCGGGGGCGGAAAGACCCAGTACTTC
once	-	TRBJ2-7	TRBV2	CASKPLPEGVELYF	TGTGCCAGCAAACCACTTCCCGAGGGGGTAGAACTGTACTTC
-	-	TRBJ2-7	TRBV6-5	CASRDEGYEQYF	TGTGCCAGCAGAGATGAGGGCTACGAGCAGTACTTC
-	-	TRBJ1-2	TRBV5-6	CASSLAPVSYGYTF	TGTGCCAGCAGCTTGGCGCCGGTTAGCTATGGCTACACCTTC
once	TRBD2	TRBJ2-5	TRBV29-1	CSVEISPSGGETQYF	TGCAGCGTTGAAATATCGCCTAGCGGGGGAGAGACCCAGTACTTC